Following are 18 T cell receptor beta chains from one sample sequenced in a study of T cell responses to AZD1222 COVID-19 vaccine. Libraries were prepared by immunoSEQ multiplex PCR; TCRdb keeps only in-frame clonotypes and omits some of them. The sample records roughly 69,000 clones, about four fifths being singletons. This specimen consisted of peripheral blood, obtained 28 days after the second AZD1222 dose. The receptor source for this set is an adult who received the AZD1222 COVID-19 vaccine.

The chain couples TRBV3-1 (or the pseudogene TRBV3-2) to TRBJ2-5; 9 nucleotides agree with TRBD2. Trimming took 1 base from V and 5 from J; bases not matched to a gene: 8. This CDR3 spans 16 amino acids. CDR1 is LGHDT and CDR2 is YNNKEL in the germline V gene (reference sequence). The CDR3 sequence: CASSQAPAGGRETQYF. The CDR3 nucleotides read TGTGCCAGCAGCCAAGCGCCGGCGGGGGGGCGGGAGACCCAGTACTTC.

This rearrangement joins TRBV24-1 to TRBJ2-1, with D uncertain. Germline CDR1 is KGHDR and CDR2 is SFDVKD. The CDR3 consists of 15 residues. V gave up 4 bases and J gave up 7 bases, with 16 bases separating them. For the CDR3, the DNA is TGTGCCACCAGTGACCGCCAAGAAATAAGTAATGAGCAGTTCTTC. Translated: CATSDRQEISNEQFF.

The chain combines TRBV28 with TRBJ1-2; no clear D gene. The V end was cut by 3 bases, the J end by 6 bases, with 14 bases between. CDR1 is MDHEN and CDR2 is SYDVKM in the germline V gene. The CDR3 loop spans 14 amino acids. CDR3 amino acids: CASSFRVRVNGYTF. The DNA of the CDR3 is TGTGCCAGCAGTTTTAGGGTTCGGGTGAATGGCTACACCTTC.

The table lists this clone with a count of one. This chain connects TRBV6-1 to TRBJ2-5; TRBD2 might be the D (5 bases). Trimming left V 3 bases short and J 3 bases short, with 17 bases between. CDR1 is MNHNS and CDR2 is SASEGT in the germline V gene. The CDR3 extends over 16 amino acids. The CDR3 region has the DNA TGTGCCAGCAGTGACTGGTCTTTGAGGGCCGAAGAGACCCAGTACTTC. It is translated as CASSDWSLRAEETQYF.

The chain links TRBV18 to TRBJ1-6, with D possibly matching TRBD1 (5 bases). Trimming left V 3 bases short and J 3 bases short, with 6 bases between. CDR1 is KGHSH and CDR2 is LQKENI in the germline V gene. The CDR3 runs 14 residues. Here the CDR3 reads CASSPTDYNSPLHF. The DNA for the CDR3 is TGTGCCAGCTCACCGACAGACTATAATTCACCCCTCCACTTT.

The J gene is TRBJ2-4, the V gene TRBV3-1 (or the pseudogene TRBV3-2); maybe TRBD2 (5 bases). Trimming took off 2 bases at V and 1 base at J, with 15 bases between the two ends. CDR3 size: 17 residues. The germline V gene has CDR1 LGHDT and CDR2 YNNKEL (reference sequence). The DNA of the CDR3 is TGTGCCAGCAGCCAAAGCGGTCTAGCTCTTGCCAAAAACATTCAGTACTTC. This encodes CASSQSGLALAKNIQYF.

This clone was seen a single time. The V and J genes are TRBV6-1 and TRBJ1-6; maybe TRBD1 (6 bases). Germline lookup yields CDR1 MNHNS and CDR2 SASEGT. The CDR3 is 16 residues long. Deletions cut 2 bases from V and 5 bases from J, with 13 bases between. CDR3 sequence reads: CASSEQGYRNNSPLHF. CDR3 coding DNA: TGTGCCAGCAGTGAACAGGGGTACCGAAATAATTCACCCCTCCACTTT.

The J gene is TRBJ1-1, the V gene TRBV6-6; 7 bases map to TRBD1. The CDR3 consists of 12 residues. The ends lost 9 bases at V and 8 bases at J; junction bases unmatched: 9. The germline V gene encodes CDR1 MNHNY and CDR2 SVGAGI (reference sequence). The CDR3 DNA follows: TGTGCCAGTCAGGGGGAGGGCGCCGAAGCTTTCTTT. It translates to CASQGEGAEAFF.

A single count supports this clone. V and J are TRBV12-3 or TRBV12-4 and TRBJ1-1; TRBD1 aligns across 7 bases. The CDR3 contains 13 residues. J gave up 4 bases and V 6 bases, and 5 bases lay outside the gene matches. CDR3 sequence (DNA): TGTGCCAGCAGAGCGGGACAGCTCACTGAAGCTTTCTTT. Encoded protein: CASRAGQLTEAFF.

The rearrangement uses TRBV7-2 and TRBJ2-1; 13 positions agree with TRBD2. J was trimmed by 6 bases and V by 2 bases; bases with no gene match: 1. CDR1 SGHTA and CDR2 FQGNSA come from the germline V gene. This CDR3 has 15 amino acids. The DNA for the CDR3 is TGTGCCAGCAGCTTAAGACTAGCGGGGGGCAATGAGCAGTTCTTC. Protein: CASSLRLAGGNEQFF.

The V gene is TRBV4-1, the J gene TRBJ1-3, with D maybe TRBD1 (5 bases). CDR3 size: 16 residues. The germline V and J ends were trimmed by 0 bases and 0 bases, with 9 bases remaining between them. Germline lookup yields CDR1 MGHRA and CDR2 YSYEKL. For the CDR3, the DNA is TGCGCCAGCAGCCAAGATCGGGGCTTCTCTGGAAACACCATATATTTT. Translated: CASSQDRGFSGNTIYF.

V gene TRBV11-3 combines with J gene TRBJ1-4; D call uncertain. The V and J ends lost 2 bases and 8 bases respectively, with 18 bases between them. The CDR3 sequence is 16 residues long. Germline CDR1 and CDR2: SGHNT and YENEEA. As DNA, the CDR3 is TGTGCCAGCAGCTTACGGTTCATCGCGGGAGGGGAAAAACTGTTTTTT. This codes for CASSLRFIAGGEKLFF.

The V and J genes are TRBV5-6 and TRBJ2-4; no clear D gene. CDR3 length equals 16 residues. Germline V gene data show CDR1 as SGHDT and CDR2 as YYEEEE. The ends were cut back, 5 bases at V and 1 base at J, with 16 bases in the middle. CDR3 amino acids: CASSLGNHGAKNIQYF. DNA of the CDR3: TGTGCCAGCAGTTTAGGGAATCATGGGGCCAAAAACATTCAGTACTTC.

The chain recombines TRBV5-4 with TRBJ1-6, with D perhaps TRBD1 (5 bases). This CDR3 contains 15 residues. Trimming removed 2 bases from V and 9 bases from J, with 15 bases in between. Germline V lookup: CDR1 SGHNT, CDR2 YYREEE (reference sequence). The CDR3 loop is CASSLEWGGTSPLHF. Here the CDR3 DNA reads TGTGCCAGCAGCTTAGAGTGGGGTGGGACTTCACCCCTCCACTTT.

The V and J genes are TRBV7-9 and TRBJ1-1; TRBD1 is a possible D gene (6 bases). V lost 3 bases and J lost 6, with 17 bases in between. The CDR3 loop spans 15 amino acids. CDR1 is SEHNR and CDR2 is FQNEAQ in the germline V gene (reference sequence). As DNA, the CDR3 is TGTGCCAGCAGCTTGGGGCAGGGGAGGTTCGCTGAAGCTTTCTTT. This codes for CASSLGQGRFAEAFF.

V is TRBV11-3 and J is TRBJ2-1, with D possibly TRBD1 on 7 matching bases. This CDR3 has 14 amino acids. Germline V gene data show CDR1 as SGHNT and CDR2 as YENEEA. V gave up 1 base and J gave up 6 bases, with 10 bases separating them. CDR3 amino acids: CASSLGRGRNEQFF. DNA for the CDR3: TGTGCCAGCAGCTTAGGGAGGGGGCGCAATGAGCAGTTCTTC.

There are a few counts of this clone. This rearrangement joins TRBV5-8 to TRBJ2-5, with D possibly TRBD2 on 5 matching bases. From germline, CDR1 is SGHTS and CDR2 YDEGEE. V lost 4 bases and J 0 bases, leaving 13 bases between the germline ends. This CDR3 comprises 15 residues. This CDR3 is CASSPGRGYQETQYF. CDR3 DNA: TGTGCCAGCAGCCCCGGTCGGGGATACCAAGAGACCCAGTACTTC.

The rearrangement links TRBV5-1 to TRBJ1-1; D call uncertain. Trimming left V 0 bases short and J 5 bases short, with 5 bases between. The germline CDR1 and CDR2 sequences are SGHRS and YFSETQ. The length of the CDR3 is 12 residues. The CDR3 sequence: CASSLVGTEAFF. The DNA for the CDR3 is TGCGCCAGCAGCTTGGTTGGGACTGAAGCTTTCTTT.